This T cell receptor (beta chain) was sequenced for a study of OX40 agonist ivuxolimab in advanced cancers. Study information: The mean age was 60 years, ranging from 23 to 79, with approximately 83% of participants male. It was permissible to have had prior anti-PD-1, anti-PD-L1 or anti-CTLA-4 therapy, and around 40% had some.

Exclusion of a patient followed from autoimmune disease history or systemic immunosuppression. Sequencing used immunoSEQ multiplex PCR; TCRdb keeps in-frame clones, though not all of them. This sample has about 32,000 clones, with roughly nine tenths found just once. The material was CD4+ or CD8+ T cells sorted from blood, obtained in a trial of the OX40 agonist ivuxolimab. The source is an adult with an advanced solid tumor such as melanoma, head and neck, liver or kidney cancer.

The CDR3 coding sequence is TGTGCCAGCAGCTTGAAGTTGGGAGAGACCCAGTACTTC. This gives the protein CASSLKLGETQYF. V gene TRBV5-6 combines with J gene TRBJ2-5; D ambiguous. The V gene lost 1 base and the J gene lost 4 bases, with 8 bases spanning the gap. CDR3 length: 13 amino acids. Germline V gives CDR1 SGHDT, CDR2 YYEEEE.